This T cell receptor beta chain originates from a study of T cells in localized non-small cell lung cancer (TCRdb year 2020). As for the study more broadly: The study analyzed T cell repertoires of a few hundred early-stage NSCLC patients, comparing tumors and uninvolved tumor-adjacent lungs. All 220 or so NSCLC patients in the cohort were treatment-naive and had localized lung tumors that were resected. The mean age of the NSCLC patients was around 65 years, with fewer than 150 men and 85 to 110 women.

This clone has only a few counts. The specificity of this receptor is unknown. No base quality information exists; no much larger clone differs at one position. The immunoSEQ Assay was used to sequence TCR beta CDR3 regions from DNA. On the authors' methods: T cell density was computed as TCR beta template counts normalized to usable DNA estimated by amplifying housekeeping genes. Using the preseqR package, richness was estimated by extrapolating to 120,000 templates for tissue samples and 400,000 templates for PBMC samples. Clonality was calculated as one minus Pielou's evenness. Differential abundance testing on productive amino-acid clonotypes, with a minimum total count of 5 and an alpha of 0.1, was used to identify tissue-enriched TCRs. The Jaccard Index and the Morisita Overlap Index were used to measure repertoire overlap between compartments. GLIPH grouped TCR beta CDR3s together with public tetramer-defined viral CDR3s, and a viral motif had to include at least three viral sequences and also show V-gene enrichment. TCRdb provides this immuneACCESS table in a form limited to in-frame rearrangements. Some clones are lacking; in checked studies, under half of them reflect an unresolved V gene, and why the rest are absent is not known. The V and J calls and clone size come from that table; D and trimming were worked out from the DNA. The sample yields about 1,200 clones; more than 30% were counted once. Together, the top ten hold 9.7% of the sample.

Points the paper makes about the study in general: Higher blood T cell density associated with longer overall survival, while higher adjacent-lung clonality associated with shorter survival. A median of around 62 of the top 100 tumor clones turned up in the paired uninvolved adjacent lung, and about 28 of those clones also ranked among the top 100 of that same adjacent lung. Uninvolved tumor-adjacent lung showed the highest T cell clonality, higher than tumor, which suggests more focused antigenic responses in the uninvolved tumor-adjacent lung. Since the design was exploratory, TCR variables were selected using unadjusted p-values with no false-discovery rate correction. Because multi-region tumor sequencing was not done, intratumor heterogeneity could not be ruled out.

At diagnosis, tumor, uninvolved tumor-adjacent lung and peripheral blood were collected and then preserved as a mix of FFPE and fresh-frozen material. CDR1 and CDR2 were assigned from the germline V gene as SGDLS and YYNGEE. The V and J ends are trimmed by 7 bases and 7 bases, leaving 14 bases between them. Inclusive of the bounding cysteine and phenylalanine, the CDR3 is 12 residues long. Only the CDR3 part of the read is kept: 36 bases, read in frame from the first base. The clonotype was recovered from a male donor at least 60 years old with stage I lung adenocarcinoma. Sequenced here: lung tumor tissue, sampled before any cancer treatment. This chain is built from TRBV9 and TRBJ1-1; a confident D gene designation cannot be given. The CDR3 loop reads CASPPEDGEAFF. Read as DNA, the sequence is TGTGCCAGCCCCCCCGAGGACGGTGAAGCTTTCTTT.